This T cell receptor (beta chain) comes out of a study of blood T cell repertoires in COVID-19. On the study more broadly: From T cells, B-cell-depleted T cells, or PBMCs came the material, which was cDNA or gDNA.

V lost 6 bases, J lost 4 bases, and 9 bases lay in between. There are 12 residues in the CDR3. CDR1 and CDR2 from the germline V gene are MNHEY and SVGEGT. Method: immunoSEQ multiplex PCR; TCRdb's copy keeps in-frame clones and lacks some. The table has over 200,000 clones, approximately 91% seen once. The receptor comes from a human donor in a cohort sampled during active COVID-19. Sequenced sample: peripheral blood. The V gene is TRBV6-2 or TRBV6-3, the J gene TRBJ2-5, with D unresolved. CDR3 in amino acids: CASSPFRETQYF. The CDR3 nucleotides read TGTGCCAGCAGCCCTTTTCGAGAGACCCAGTACTTC.